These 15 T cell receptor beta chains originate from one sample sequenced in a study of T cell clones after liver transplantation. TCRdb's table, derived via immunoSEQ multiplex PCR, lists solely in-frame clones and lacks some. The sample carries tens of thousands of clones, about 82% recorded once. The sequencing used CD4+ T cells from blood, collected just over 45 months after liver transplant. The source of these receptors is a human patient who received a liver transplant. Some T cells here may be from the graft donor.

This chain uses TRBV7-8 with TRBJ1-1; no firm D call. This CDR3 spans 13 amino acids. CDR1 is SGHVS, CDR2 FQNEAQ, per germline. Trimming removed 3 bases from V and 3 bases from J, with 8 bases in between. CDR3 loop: CASSLAEYTEAFF. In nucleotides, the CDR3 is TGTGCCAGCAGCTTGGCTGAATACACTGAAGCTTTCTTT.

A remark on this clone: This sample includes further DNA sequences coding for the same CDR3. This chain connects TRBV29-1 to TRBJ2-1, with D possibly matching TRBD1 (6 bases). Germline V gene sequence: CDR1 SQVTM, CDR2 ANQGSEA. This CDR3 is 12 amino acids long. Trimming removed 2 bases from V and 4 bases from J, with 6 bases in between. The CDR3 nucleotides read TGCAGCGTTGAAACAGGGTACAATGAGCAGTTCTTC. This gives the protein CSVETGYNEQFF.

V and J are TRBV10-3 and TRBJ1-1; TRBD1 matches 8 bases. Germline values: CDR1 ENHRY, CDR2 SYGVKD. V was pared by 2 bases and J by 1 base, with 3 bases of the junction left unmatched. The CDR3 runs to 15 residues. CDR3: CAISERQGSNTEAFF. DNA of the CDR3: TGTGCCATCAGTGAGAGACAGGGGTCGAACACTGAAGCTTTCTTT.

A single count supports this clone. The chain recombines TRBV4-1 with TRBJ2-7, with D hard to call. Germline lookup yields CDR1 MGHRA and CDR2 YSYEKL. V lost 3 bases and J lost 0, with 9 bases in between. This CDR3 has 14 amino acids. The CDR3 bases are TGCGCCAGCAGCCATACGCAGCACTCCTACGAGCAGTACTTC. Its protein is CASSHTQHSYEQYF.

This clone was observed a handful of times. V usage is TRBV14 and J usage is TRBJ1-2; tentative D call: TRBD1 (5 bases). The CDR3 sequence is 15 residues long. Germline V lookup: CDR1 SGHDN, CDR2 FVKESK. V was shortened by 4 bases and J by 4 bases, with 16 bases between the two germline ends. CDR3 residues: CASSPLGGISYGYTF. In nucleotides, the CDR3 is TGTGCCAGCAGCCCCCTCGGGGGGATCAGCTATGGCTACACCTTC. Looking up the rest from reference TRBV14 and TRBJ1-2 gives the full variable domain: EAGVTQFPSHSVIEKGQTVTLRCDPISGHDNLYWYRRVMGKEIKFLLHFVKESKQDESGMPNNRFLAERTGGTYSTLKVQPAELEDSGVYFCASSPLGGISYGYTFGSGTRLTVV.

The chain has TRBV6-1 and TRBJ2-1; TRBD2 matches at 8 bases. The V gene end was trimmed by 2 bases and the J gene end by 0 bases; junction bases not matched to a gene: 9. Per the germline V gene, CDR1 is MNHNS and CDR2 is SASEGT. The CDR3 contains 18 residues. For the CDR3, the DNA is TGTGCCAGCAGTGAAAGAGTGTGGACTAGCTTCTCCTACAATGAGCAGTTCTTC. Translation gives CASSERVWTSFSYNEQFF.

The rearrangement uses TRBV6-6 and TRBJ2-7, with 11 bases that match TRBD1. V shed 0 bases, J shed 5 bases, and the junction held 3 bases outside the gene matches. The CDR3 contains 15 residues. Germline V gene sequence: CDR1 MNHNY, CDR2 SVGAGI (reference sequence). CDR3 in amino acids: CASSYSGTGGDEQYF. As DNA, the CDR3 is TGTGCCAGCAGTTACTCCGGGACAGGGGGGGACGAGCAGTACTTC.

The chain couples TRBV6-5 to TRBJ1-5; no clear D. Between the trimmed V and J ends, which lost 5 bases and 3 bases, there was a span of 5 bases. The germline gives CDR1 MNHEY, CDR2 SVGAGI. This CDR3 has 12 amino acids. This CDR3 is CASSGINQPQHF. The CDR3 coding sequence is TGTGCCAGCAGTGGAATCAATCAGCCCCAGCATTTT.

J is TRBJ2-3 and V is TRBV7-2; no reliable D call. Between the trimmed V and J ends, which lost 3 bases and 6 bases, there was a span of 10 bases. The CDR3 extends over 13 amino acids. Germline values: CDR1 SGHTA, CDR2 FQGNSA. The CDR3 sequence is CASSLSNPDTQYF. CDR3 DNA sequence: TGTGCCAGCAGCTTGTCCAACCCTGATACGCAGTATTTT.

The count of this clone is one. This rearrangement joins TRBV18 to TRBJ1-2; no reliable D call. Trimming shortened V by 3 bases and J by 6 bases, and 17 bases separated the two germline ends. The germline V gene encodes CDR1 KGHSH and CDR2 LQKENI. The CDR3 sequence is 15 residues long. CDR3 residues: CASSPFNNSPNGYTF. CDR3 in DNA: TGTGCCAGCTCACCTTTCAACAATTCCCCAAATGGCTACACCTTC.

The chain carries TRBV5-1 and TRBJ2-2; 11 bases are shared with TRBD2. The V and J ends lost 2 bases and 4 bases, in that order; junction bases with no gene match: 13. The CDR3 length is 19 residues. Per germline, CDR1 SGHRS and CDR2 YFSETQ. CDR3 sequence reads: CASSFKTSGTLSGTGELFF. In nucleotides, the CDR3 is TGCGCCAGCAGCTTTAAGACTAGCGGGACCCTTTCGGGCACCGGGGAGCTGTTTTTT.

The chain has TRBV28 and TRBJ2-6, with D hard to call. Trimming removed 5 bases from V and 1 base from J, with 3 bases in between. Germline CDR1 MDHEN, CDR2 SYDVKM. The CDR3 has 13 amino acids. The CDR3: CASSNSGANVLTF. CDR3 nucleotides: TGTGCCAGCAGTAATTCTGGGGCCAACGTCCTGACTTTC.

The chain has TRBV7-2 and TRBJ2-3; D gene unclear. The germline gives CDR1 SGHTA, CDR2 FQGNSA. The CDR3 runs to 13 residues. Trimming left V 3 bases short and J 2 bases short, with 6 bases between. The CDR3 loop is CASSFLNTDTQYF. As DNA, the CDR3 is TGTGCCAGCAGCTTCCTGAACACAGATACGCAGTATTTT.

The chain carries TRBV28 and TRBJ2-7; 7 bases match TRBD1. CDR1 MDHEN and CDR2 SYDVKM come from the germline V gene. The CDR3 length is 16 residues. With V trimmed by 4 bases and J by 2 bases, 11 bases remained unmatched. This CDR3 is CASSSSNWDRAYEQYF. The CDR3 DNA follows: TGTGCCAGCAGTTCCTCTAATTGGGACAGAGCCTACGAGCAGTACTTC.

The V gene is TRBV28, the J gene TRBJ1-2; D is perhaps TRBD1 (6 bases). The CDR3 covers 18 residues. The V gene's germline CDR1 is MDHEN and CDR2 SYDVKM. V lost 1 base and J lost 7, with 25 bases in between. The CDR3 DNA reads TGTGCCAGCAGTTTATCCCCATTTAGACAGGACGCAGGGGCTGGCTACACCTTC. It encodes CASSLSPFRQDAGAGYTF.